The T cell receptor (beta chain) described here comes from a study of T cells in Graves' hyperthyroidism and ophthalmopathy. Study-wide results and caveats: Expanded thyroid clonotypes (above 0.001) were mostly also found in blood. The model foresaw ophthalmopathy a median around 6.8 months prior to onset.

Among ophthalmopathy patients, the Clinical Activity Score reached at least 3, the NOSPECS grade reached at least 4, and duration remained under 3 months. Each 10 ml fresh peripheral blood draw supplied the PBMCs. Amplification targeted TCR beta CDR3 regions from RNA transcripts. TCR CDR3 underwent first-round RT-PCR with the HTBI primer set. Each CDR3 protein is one row after TCRdb ran MiXCR on the multiplex PCR reads. The sample lists approximately 570,000 distinct CDR3 sequences; just under 20% were seen once. The CDR3 runs 16 residues. Germline CDR1 and CDR2: DFQATT and SNEGSKA (reference sequence). The V gene lost 1 base and the J gene lost 2 bases, with 18 bases spanning the gap. To note about this clonotype: Its antigen remains unidentified.

The TCR sequence derives from a man in his forties with Graves' ophthalmopathy. Sample: blood. V and J are TRBV20-1 and TRBJ2-7; D is possibly TRBD1 or TRBD2 (5 bases each). This CDR3 reads CSARVRRGVTPYEQYF. CDR3 sequence (DNA): TGCAGTGCTAGAGTGCGTAGGGGAGTGACGCCCTACGAGCAGTACTTC.